These 20 T cell receptor beta chains were sequenced from one sample in a study of blood T cells in healthy people across ages. A J-beta primer mix and a sample-barcoded 5' primer were used in a second PCR of roughly 7 to 12 cycles. TCRdb ran MiXCR on the 5' RACE reads and lists one entry per CDR3 protein. The sample holds some 1.6 million distinct CDR3 sequences, roughly 30% seen once. Sequenced sample: blood. The receptors derive from a woman in her 30s in good health.

The rearrangement links TRBV6-1 to TRBJ2-7, with a tentative D call TRBD2 (6 bases). The V gene's germline CDR1 is MNHNS and CDR2 SASEGT. The CDR3 has 14 residues. Trimming took 7 bases from V and 0 from J, leaving 13 bases between them. As DNA, the CDR3 is TGTGCCAGCATTCAAGACGGGAGCTCCTACGAGCAGTACTTC. Residues: CASIQDGSSYEQYF.

This clonotype was seen only a few times. V usage is TRBV4-1 and J usage is TRBJ1-2; D ambiguous. The germline V gene has CDR1 MGHRA and CDR2 YSYEKL. V lost 3 bases, J lost 7 bases, and 21 bases lay in between. The CDR3 spans 16 residues. Here the CDR3 reads CASSHFLSDIRGGYTF. CDR3 in DNA: TGCGCCAGCAGCCACTTTTTATCCGATATTAGAGGTGGCTACACCTTC.

CDR3 protein: CASSLVGGTNNEQFF. The DNA of the CDR3 is TGTGCCAGCAGTTTAGTAGGTGGGACAAACAATGAGCAGTTCTTC. The chain recombines TRBV12-3 or TRBV12-4 with TRBJ2-1; TRBD1 is a possible D gene (6 bases). The CDR3 has 15 residues. Between the trimmed V and J ends, which lost 1 base and 5 bases, there was a span of 12 bases.

In this sample, this clonotype turned up a few times. CDR3 bases: TGTGCCAGCTCACCATCTAGGAGTAATCGGAGGGGAGAAGCTTTCTTT. Translated, it gives CASSPSRSNRRGEAFF. The chain carries TRBV18 and TRBJ1-1; D is perhaps TRBD1 (5 bases). Germline CDR1 KGHSH, CDR2 LQKENI. This CDR3 is 16 amino acids long. Trimming took 2 bases from V and 8 from J, leaving 21 bases between them.

The DNA for the CDR3 is TGTGCCAGCAGCCCCCCGCCGGGACAGGGTTATGGCTACACCTTC. This gives the protein CASSPPPGQGYGYTF. The chain links TRBV27 to TRBJ1-2, with TRBD1 matching 9 bases. Unmatched junction bases numbered 10, after V lost 6 bases and J lost 5 bases. The CDR3 spans 15 residues. Germline V gene sequence: CDR1 MNHEY, CDR2 SMNVEV (reference sequence).

The V and J genes are TRBV11-2 and TRBJ2-1; D is uncertain. This CDR3 is built from 14 residues. In germline, CDR1 is SGHAT, CDR2 FQNNGV. The V end lost 0 bases, the J end lost 4 bases, and 7 bases lay between the germline ends. Written as DNA, the CDR3 is TGTGCCAGCAGCTTAGATCCGATGTACAATGAGCAGTTCTTC. It codes for CASSLDPMYNEQFF.

The chain uses TRBV29-1 and TRBJ1-1, with D possibly matching TRBD1 (6 bases). V dropped 5 bases and J dropped 3 bases, with 13 bases sitting between them. Germline V gene lookup returns CDR1 SQVTM and CDR2 ANQGSEA. CDR3 size: 13 residues. CDR3 nucleotide sequence: TGCAGCGTTACCAGGGGAGGGGACACTGAAGCTTTCTTT. This codes for CSVTRGGDTEAFF.

The chain recombines TRBV11-2 with TRBJ2-1, with 14 bases identical to TRBD2. The CDR3 spans 16 residues. In germline, CDR1 is SGHAT, CDR2 FQNNGV. Trimming at V came to 1 base and at J to 10 bases, leaving 6 bases not matched to a gene. This CDR3 reads CASSLVQGLAGAEQFF. CDR3 sequence (DNA): TGTGCCAGCAGCTTAGTTCAGGGACTAGCGGGAGCCGAGCAGTTCTTC. Full variable domain (outside the CDR3, taken from reference TRBV11-2 and TRBJ2-1): EAGVAQSPRYKIIEKRQSVAFWCNPISGHATLYWYQQILGQGPKLLIQFQNNGVVDDSQLPKDRFSAERLKGVDSTLKIQPAKLEDSAVYLCASSLVQGLAGAEQFFGPGTRLTVL.

V gene TRBV3-1 combines with J gene TRBJ1-5; D unclear. V lost 3 bases to trimming and J lost 9 bases, with 12 bases between them. The CDR3 is 13 residues long. Germline-derived CDR1 and CDR2 are LGHDT and YNNKEL (reference sequence). CDR3 region: CASSQAEGRPQHF. The DNA of the CDR3 is TGTGCCAGCAGCCAGGCCGAGGGTCGGCCCCAGCATTTT. Drawing the rest from reference TRBV3-1 and TRBJ1-5, the complete variable domain is DTAVSQTPKYLVTQMGNDKSIKCEQNLGHDTMYWYKQDSKKFLKIMFSYNNKELIINETVPNRFSPKSPDKAHLNLHINSLELGDSAVYFCASSQAEGRPQHFGDGTRLSIL.

A word on this clonotype: A much bigger clone sits one base away, suggesting this may be a read error. CDR3 region: CASRLSGRATTGTQYF. The CDR3 coding sequence is TGTGCCAGCAGGCTTAGCGGGAGGGCCACCACAGGTACGCAGTATTTT. This chain uses TRBV6-5 with TRBJ2-3; 11 nucleotides agree with TRBD2. Per the germline V gene, CDR1 is MNHEY and CDR2 is SVGAGI. This CDR3 is 16 amino acids long.

Only a few counts were recorded for this clonotype. The chain has TRBV29-1 and TRBJ2-2; no clear D. There are 13 residues in the CDR3. Per germline, CDR1 SQVTM and CDR2 ANQGSEA. V was pared by 2 bases and J by 1 base, with 5 bases between. The CDR3 DNA reads as TGCAGCGTTGAAACGGTGAACACCGGGGAGCTGTTTTTT. Its translation: CSVETVNTGELFF.

About this clonotype itself: The germline gene is not matched at one end of the junction; a read error may be the cause. The chain recombines TRBV13 with TRBJ2-1; D perhaps matches TRBD1 (5 bases). The CDR3 spans 11 residues. Germline loops: CDR1 PRHDT, CDR2 FYEKMQ (reference sequence). The CDR3 nucleotides read TGTGCCAGCAACTTAAGGGGCAAGCAGTTCTTC. Protein sequence: CASNLRGKQFF. Based on the CDR3 plus reference TRBV13 and TRBJ2-1, the full variable domain is AAGVIQSPRHLIKEKRETATLKCYPIPRHDTVYWYQQGPGQDPQFLISFYEKMQSDKGSIPDRFSAQQFSDYHSELNMSSLELGDSALYFCASNLRGKQFFGPGTRLTVL.

For the CDR3, the DNA is TGTGCCTGGAGTAGCGGGGGGGCCCTCCCTTACAATGAGCAGTTCTTC. Translation: CAWSSGGALPYNEQFF. The rearrangement links TRBV30 to TRBJ2-1; 10 positions agree with TRBD2. Per the germline V gene, CDR1 is GTSNPN and CDR2 is SVGIG (reference sequence). Trimming at V came to 2 bases and at J to 4 bases, leaving 8 bases not matched to a gene. This CDR3 is built from 16 residues.

V usage is TRBV3-1 and J usage is TRBJ2-7, with D hard to call. The CDR3 consists of 13 residues. CDR1 and CDR2 from the germline V gene are LGHDT and YNNKEL (reference sequence). V was trimmed by 1 base and J by 9 bases, leaving 13 bases between them. The chain's CDR3 is CASSQVSGRGQYF. The CDR3 DNA follows: TGTGCCAGCAGCCAAGTCTCCGGCAGAGGGCAGTACTTC.

This chain links TRBV30 with TRBJ2-7; D remains ambiguous. Trimming stripped 3 bases from V and 4 bases from J, with 7 bases between. The length of the CDR3 is 11 residues. Germline V lookup: CDR1 GTSNPN, CDR2 SVGIG (reference sequence). CDR3 sequence reads: CAWRTRYEQYF. Written as DNA, the CDR3 is TGTGCCTGGAGAACCAGATACGAGCAGTACTTC.

V usage is TRBV7-9 and J usage is TRBJ1-2, with TRBD1 identical over 7 bases. The V gene's germline CDR1 is SEHNR and CDR2 FQNEAQ (reference sequence). V lost 6 bases and J lost 4; bases outside the gene matches: 5. This CDR3 contains 13 residues. CDR3 nucleotides: TGTGCCAGCAGTGGACAGGACGGCTATGGCTACACCTTC. Protein: CASSGQDGYGYTF.

Turning to this clonotype: A junction boundary mismatches the germline segment, possibly from a read error. J is TRBJ2-1 and V is TRBV7-3; a possible D gene is TRBD2 (6 bases). The germline V gene encodes CDR1 SGHTA and CDR2 FQGTGA. The CDR3 sequence is 14 residues long. CDR3 amino acids: CAGSARGLYNEQFF. The CDR3 region has the DNA TGTGCCGGCAGCGCAAGGGGACTCTACAATGAGCAGTTCTTC.

This rearrangement joins TRBV10-3 to TRBJ2-7; TRBD2 is a possible D gene (5 bases). Germline-derived CDR1 and CDR2 are ENHRY and SYGVKD. V was pared by 11 bases and J by 3 bases, with 14 bases between. The CDR3 runs to 12 residues. CDR3: CAATDGGYEQYF. As DNA, the CDR3 is TGTGCCGCAACGGACGGAGGCTACGAGCAGTACTTC.

There are many counts of this clonotype. The rearrangement joins TRBV12-3 or TRBV12-4 to TRBJ2-3; 10 bases line up with TRBD2. The V and J ends lost 5 bases and 4 bases, in that order; junction bases with no gene match: 3. There are 14 residues in the CDR3. As DNA, the CDR3 is TGTGCCAGCAGTCCTAGCGGGGGCTCAGATACGCAGTATTTT. Its translation is CASSPSGGSDTQYF.

The V gene is TRBV20-1, the J gene TRBJ2-7; 12 bases are a match to TRBD2. This CDR3 has 14 amino acids. The V gene end was trimmed by 8 bases and the J gene end by 4 bases; junction bases not matched to a gene: 9. Per germline, CDR1 DFQATT and CDR2 SNEGSKA (reference sequence). The CDR3 nucleotides are TGCAGTACGCCCGGGACTAGCGGGCCTTACGAGCAGTACTTC. Translated, it gives CSTPGTSGPYEQYF.